This section outlines one T cell receptor beta chain sequence together with its context. A read error may account for a junction end that differs from germline. The data were taken from a study of cytomegalovirus exposure and HLA in healthy donors. Germline V gives CDR1 SSHAT, CDR2 FNYEAQ (reference sequence). The CDR3 is 13 amino acids. The PCR employed 60 Vbeta primers together with 13 Jbeta primers. The assay was immunoSEQ multiplex PCR, and TCRdb's table has in-frame clones only and misses some. The sample has around 190,000 clones; over 75% are singletons. Sequencing was carried out using PBMCs. This clonotype originated in a woman aged 25 to 45 in good health and CMV-seronegative. The chain joins TRBV7-7 to TRBJ1-1; tentatively, D is TRBD1 (5 bases). The CDR3 sequence is CASSFRQYTEAFF. The CDR3 nucleotides are TGTGCTAGCAGCTTCCGACAGTACACTGAAGCTTTCTTT.